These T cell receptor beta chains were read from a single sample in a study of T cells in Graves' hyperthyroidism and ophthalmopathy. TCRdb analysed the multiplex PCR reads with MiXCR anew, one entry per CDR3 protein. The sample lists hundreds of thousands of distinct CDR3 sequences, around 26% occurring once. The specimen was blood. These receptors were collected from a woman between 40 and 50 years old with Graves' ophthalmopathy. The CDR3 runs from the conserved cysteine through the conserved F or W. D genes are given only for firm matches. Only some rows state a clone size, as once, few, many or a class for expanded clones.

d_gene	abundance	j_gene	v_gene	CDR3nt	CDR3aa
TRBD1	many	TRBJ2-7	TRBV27	TGTGCCAGCAGTGCGCCCGGGACAGGGTCCTACGAGCAGTACTTC	CASSAPGTGSYEQYF
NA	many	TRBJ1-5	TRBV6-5	TGTGCCAGCAGTTACCTCGGTCAGCCCCAGCATTTT	CASSYLGQPQHF
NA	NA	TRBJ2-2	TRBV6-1	TGTGCCAGCAGGCCAGACGAGGGGAACACCGGGGAGCTGTTTTTT	CASRPDEGNTGELFF
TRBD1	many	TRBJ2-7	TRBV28	TGTGCCAGCAGCCACCCTTGGGGACAGGGTCAACACGAGCAGTACTTC	CASSHPWGQGQHEQYF
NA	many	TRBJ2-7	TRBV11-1	TGTGCCAGCAGCATGAAGGGTGGCTCCTACGAGCAGTACTTC	CASSMKGGSYEQYF
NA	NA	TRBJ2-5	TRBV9	TGTGCCAGCGGGCGTGAAGAGACCCAGTACTTC	CASGREETQYF
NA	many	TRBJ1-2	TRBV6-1	TGTGCCAGCAGGGACCCCTTGGATGCGTATGGCTACACCTTC	CASRDPLDAYGYTF
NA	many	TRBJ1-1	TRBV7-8	TGTGCCAGCAGCTTAGCGATGGGAACTGAAGCTTTCTTT	CASSLAMGTEAFF
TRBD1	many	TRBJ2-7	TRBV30	TGTGCCTGGAGAGACAGGGTTAAGGGTTACGAGCAGTACTTC	CAWRDRVKGYEQYF
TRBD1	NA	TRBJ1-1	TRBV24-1	TGTGCCACCAGTGACCCCACAGGGGGCACTGAAGCTTTCTTT	CATSDPTGGTEAFF
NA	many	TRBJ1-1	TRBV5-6	TGTGCCAGCAGCCTACCCTGGGGAATGAACACTGAAGCTTTCTTT	CASSLPWGMNTEAFF
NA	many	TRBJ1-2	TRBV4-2	TGTGCCAGCAGCCAACGGGGCGGCTATGGCTACACCTTC	CASSQRGGYGYTF
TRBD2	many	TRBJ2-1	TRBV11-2	TGTGCCAGCAGCTACAGCGGGAGGGCCTTGGATGAGCAGTTCTTC	CASSYSGRALDEQFF
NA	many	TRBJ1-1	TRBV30	TGTGCCTGGAATCGGGACGATTGGGAAGCTTTCTTT	CAWNRDDWEAFF
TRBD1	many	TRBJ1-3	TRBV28	TGTGCCAGCAGTTTACAGACAGGGATTAAGGCGAACACCATATATTTT	CASSLQTGIKANTIYF
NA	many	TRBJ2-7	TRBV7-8	TGTGCCAGCGGAGACCTCTACGAGCAGTACTTC	CASGDLYEQYF
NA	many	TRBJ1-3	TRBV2	TGTGCCCTGACCCCGTGGGGAGGAAACACCATATATTTT	CALTPWGGNTIYF
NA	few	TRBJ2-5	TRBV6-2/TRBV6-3	TGTGCCAGCACGATCGGGTGGGAGACCCAGTACTTC	CASTIGWETQYF
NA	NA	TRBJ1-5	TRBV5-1	TGCGCCAGCAGCTTGCCGGGGCAGGGCAATCAGCCCCAGCATTTT	CASSLPGQGNQPQHF
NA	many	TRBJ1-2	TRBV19	TGTGCCAGTAGGAGGATGAACTATGGCTACACCTTC	CASRRMNYGYTF
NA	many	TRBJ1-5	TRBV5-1	TGCGCCAGCAGCCGAGACGGACAAGATCAGCCCCAGCATTTT	CASSRDGQDQPQHF
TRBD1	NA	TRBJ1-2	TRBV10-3	TGTGCCATCAGTGATACAGGGGATGGCTACACCTTC	CAISDTGDGYTF
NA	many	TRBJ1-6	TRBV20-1	TGCAGTGCTAGCGACAGTAATTCACCCCTCCACTTT	CSASDSNSPLHF
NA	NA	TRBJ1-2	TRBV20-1	TGCAGTGCTAGAGGTGGGACCTCGGACTATGGCTACACCTTC	CSARGGTSDYGYTF
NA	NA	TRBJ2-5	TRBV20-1	TGCAGTGCTAGTAGCCCAGAGACCCAGTACTTC	CSASSPETQYF
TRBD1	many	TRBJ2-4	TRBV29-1	TGCAGCGTAGAGACAGGGTATCCCCAAAACATTCAGTACTTC	CSVETGYPQNIQYF